Below are 29 T cell receptor beta chains sequenced from a single sample in a study of blood T cell repertoires in COVID-19. Sequencing used immunoSEQ multiplex PCR; TCRdb keeps in-frame clones, though not all of them. The profile shows under 250,000 clones, around 82% of them singletons. The sequencing input was peripheral blood. All receptors come from a woman in her 70s with acute or convalescent COVID-19.

This sequence joins TRBV5-1 and TRBJ2-2, with 8 bases lining up with TRBD2. Per germline, CDR1 SGHRS and CDR2 YFSETQ. V lost 7 bases and J lost 4; bases outside the gene matches: 3. CDR3 length equals 13 residues. The chain's CDR3 is CASGGLGTGELFF. CDR3 DNA sequence: TGCGCCAGCGGGGGACTAGGCACCGGGGAGCTGTTTTTT.

The rearrangement uses TRBV7-8 and TRBJ2-5, with D tentatively TRBD1 (5 bases). The CDR3 consists of 17 residues. Trimming took off 2 bases at V and 0 bases at J, with 16 bases between the two ends. Germline V gene lookup returns CDR1 SGHVS and CDR2 FQNEAQ. The CDR3 region is CASSLLILGQNQETQYF. Written as DNA, the CDR3 is TGTGCCAGCAGCTTATTAATACTGGGGCAGAACCAAGAGACCCAGTACTTC.

The gene calls are TRBV5-4 and TRBJ1-2; D remains ambiguous. This CDR3 is built from 15 residues. Trimming took off 7 bases at V and 3 bases at J, with 19 bases between the two ends. Germline V gene data show CDR1 as SGHNT and CDR2 as YYREEE (reference sequence). CDR3 nucleotides: TGTGCCAGCGGGATCGAGCGGCCAGCCGACTATGGCTACACCTTC. It translates to CASGIERPADYGYTF.

This clone is a singleton in its sample. This chain joins TRBV24-1 and TRBJ1-3; D is perhaps TRBD1 (5 bases). V lost 2 bases and J 13 bases, leaving 20 bases between the germline ends. CDR1 KGHDR and CDR2 SFDVKD come from the germline V gene. The CDR3 totals 15 residues. CDR3 sequence reads: CATSDSRAGLPTIYF. CDR3 nucleotide sequence: TGTGCCACCAGTGATTCCCGAGCGGGACTCCCGACGATATATTTT.

V is TRBV4-1 and J is TRBJ2-5; perhaps TRBD2 as D (6 bases). Germline loops: CDR1 MGHRA, CDR2 YSYEKL. There are 14 residues in the CDR3. V was trimmed by 6 bases and J by 5 bases, leaving 16 bases between them. CDR3 in amino acids: CASRNRPGGETQYF. The CDR3, as DNA: TGCGCCAGCAGAAACAGGCCTGGGGGGGAGACCCAGTACTTC.

The rearrangement links TRBV24-1 to TRBJ2-2; D is possibly TRBD2 (7 bases). Germline CDR1 and CDR2: KGHDR and SFDVKD. Trimming stripped 5 bases from V and 2 bases from J, with 23 bases between. There are 19 residues in the CDR3. The DNA of the CDR3 is TGTGCCACCAGTGTTGGGGGGACTGGGCGGGGGCCCAACACCGGGGAGCTGTTTTTT. Protein: CATSVGGTGRGPNTGELFF.

The V gene is TRBV18, the J gene TRBJ2-5; 10 bases fit TRBD1. This CDR3 spans 15 amino acids. With 4 bases clipped from V and 5 bases from J, the junction kept 7 bases outside the gene matches. CDR1 and CDR2 from the germline V gene are KGHSH and LQKENI. The CDR3 DNA reads as TGTGCCAGCTCACACTCCCGACAGGGGGCGGAGACCCAGTACTTC. Protein: CASSHSRQGAETQYF.

This clone turned up a few times. The J gene is TRBJ2-1, the V gene TRBV21-1; the table's D call of TRBD2 was not tested on the DNA. TRBV21-1 is described as a pseudogene. The CDR3 totals 19 residues. In DNA, the CDR3 is TGTGCCAGCAGCAAAGATTCAGCGGGGGGGCCGAGCTCCTACAATGAGCAGTTCTTC. It translates to CASSKDSAGGPSSYNEQFF.

This clone has a handful of counts. V gene TRBV29-1 combines with J gene TRBJ2-5; 11 bases line up with TRBD1. V was pared by 6 bases and J by 2 bases, with 5 bases of the junction left unmatched. The CDR3 is made up of 14 amino acids. Germline V gene data show CDR1 as SQVTM and CDR2 as ANQGSEA. CDR3 nucleotide sequence: TGCAGCGTCGGACAGGGGGCTTTTCAAGAGACCCAGTACTTC. The encoded protein is CSVGQGAFQETQYF.

The chain couples TRBV12-5 to TRBJ1-5, with no clear D. The CDR3 contains 15 residues. The germline V gene encodes CDR1 LGHNT and CDR2 FRNRAP. Trimming left V 7 bases short and J 9 bases short, with 22 bases between. Here the CDR3 DNA reads TGTGCTAGTGCCCCCCCGGGTCGGGATGAGTGGCCCCAGCATTTT. Encoded protein: CASAPPGRDEWPQHF. Complete variable domain (other parts from reference TRBV12-5 and TRBJ1-5): DARVTQTPRHKVTEMGQEVTMRCQPILGHNTVFWYRQTMMQGLELLAYFRNRAPLDDSGMPKDRFSAEMPDATLATLKIQPSEPRDSAVYFCASAPPGRDEWPQHFGDGTRLSIL.

This sequence joins TRBV10-3 and TRBJ2-1; 13 nucleotides agree with TRBD2. The germline V gene has CDR1 ENHRY and CDR2 SYGVKD. Trimming at V came to 7 bases and at J to 6 bases, leaving 15 bases not matched to a gene. This CDR3 is 18 amino acids long. CDR3 loop: CAITNPTSGGGDVNEQFF. The CDR3 bases are TGTGCCATCACCAATCCTACTAGCGGGGGGGGTGACGTCAATGAGCAGTTCTTC.

The V call is TRBV27, the J call TRBJ1-4; D may be TRBD1 (6 bases). V was pared by 7 bases and J by 5 bases, with 8 bases between. The CDR3 is made up of 12 amino acids. Germline V gives CDR1 MNHEY, CDR2 SMNVEV (reference sequence). The CDR3 loop is CASKGQNEKLFF. Here the CDR3 DNA reads TGTGCCAGCAAAGGACAGAATGAAAAACTGTTTTTT.

The V and J genes are TRBV9 and TRBJ2-3; D might be TRBD1 (6 bases). The V gene lost 1 base and the J gene lost 7 bases, with 16 bases spanning the gap. The CDR3 runs to 15 residues. Germline assignment: CDR1 SGDLS and CDR2 YYNGEE. CDR3 bases: TGTGCCAGCAGCGTAAATCCCACAGGGTCGCATACGCAGTATTTT. It yields the protein CASSVNPTGSHTQYF.

The chain couples TRBV24-1 to TRBJ2-7; D possibly corresponds to TRBD2 (5 bases). Germline-derived CDR1 and CDR2 are KGHDR and SFDVKD. The length of the CDR3 is 15 residues. Trimming took 3 bases from V and 3 from J, leaving 14 bases between them. The CDR3: CATSDERTGNYEQYF. In DNA form, the CDR3 reads TGTGCCACCAGTGATGAGAGGACGGGGAACTACGAGCAGTACTTC.

The chain recombines TRBV6-6 with TRBJ1-2; TRBD1 matches at 8 bases. This CDR3 contains 14 residues. V lost 2 bases to trimming and J lost 6 bases; unmatched junction nucleotides: 5. CDR1 is MNHNY, CDR2 SVGAGI, per germline (reference sequence). This CDR3 is CASSYATGVDGYTF. The CDR3 DNA reads TGTGCCAGCAGTTACGCGACAGGGGTTGATGGCTACACCTTC.

The CDR3 bases are TGTGCCAGTTTGGGACAGGGATTCAATCAGCCCCAGCATTTT. This codes for CASLGQGFNQPQHF. The chain links TRBV19 to TRBJ1-5, with 9 bases that match TRBD1. Germline V gene sequence: CDR1 LNHDA, CDR2 SQIVND (reference sequence). The CDR3 runs 14 residues. Trimming cost V 8 bases and J 3 bases; bases outside gene matches: 5.

The rearrangement joins TRBV2 to TRBJ1-5; D call uncertain. V was trimmed by 3 bases and J by 4 bases, leaving 13 bases between them. The CDR3 has 15 amino acids. CDR1 SNHLY and CDR2 FYNNEI come from the germline V gene. The CDR3 protein is CASSDQRTGNQPQHF. CDR3 sequence (DNA): TGTGCCAGCAGTGATCAGAGGACTGGGAATCAGCCCCAGCATTTT.

The genes are TRBV18 and TRBJ2-6, with 7 bases fitting TRBD1. The CDR3 runs 18 residues. CDR1 is KGHSH, CDR2 LQKENI, per germline. V lost 6 bases, J lost 0 bases, and 11 bases stayed unmatched. CDR3 sequence reads: CASSPTWGQSSGANVLTF. CDR3 in DNA: TGTGCCAGCTCTCCCACGTGGGGACAGAGCTCTGGGGCCAACGTCCTGACTTTC.

This chain links TRBV6-2 or TRBV6-3 with TRBJ1-5, with D unresolved. V lost 0 bases and J 0 bases, leaving 3 bases between the germline ends. The V gene's germline CDR1 is MNHEY and CDR2 SVGEGT. The CDR3 totals 14 residues. The CDR3 here is CASSYSYSNQPQHF. Written as DNA, the CDR3 is TGTGCCAGCAGTTACTCCTATAGCAATCAGCCCCAGCATTTT.

This CDR3 reads CASSWTEETQYF. The CDR3 DNA reads TGTGCCAGCAGTTGGACAGAAGAGACCCAGTACTTC. V is TRBV5-5 and J is TRBJ2-5; maybe TRBD1 (6 bases). Per the germline V gene, CDR1 is SGHKS and CDR2 is YYEKEE (reference sequence). This CDR3 has 12 amino acids. Trimming pared 5 bases from V and 3 bases from J, leaving 8 bases between. The full variable domain, in which reference TRBV5-5 and TRBJ2-5 provide the parts outside the CDR3, is DAGVTQSPTHLIKTRGQQVTLRCSPISGHKSVSWYQQVLGQGPQFIFQYYEKEERGRGNFPDRFSARQFPNYSSELNVNALLLGDSALYLCASSWTEETQYFGPGTRLLVL.

J is TRBJ2-3 and V is TRBV2; tentatively, D is TRBD1 (6 bases). Trimming cost V 2 bases and J 5 bases, with 20 bases left between them. This CDR3 spans 17 amino acids. Germline V gene data show CDR1 as SNHLY and CDR2 as FYNNEI. In DNA, the CDR3 is TGTGCCAGCAGTGAAAGGTCACAGGGATTTCCCAAAGATACGCAGTATTTT. It codes for CASSERSQGFPKDTQYF.

In its sample, this clone was seen once. J is TRBJ1-2 and V is TRBV18; D remains ambiguous. This CDR3 spans 13 amino acids. Trimming stripped 3 bases from V and 3 bases from J, with 8 bases between. Germline V gene lookup returns CDR1 KGHSH and CDR2 LQKENI. The chain's CDR3 is CASSPEADYGYTF. CDR3 nucleotides: TGTGCCAGCTCACCGGAAGCGGACTATGGCTACACCTTC.

CDR3 sequence (DNA): TGTGCCAGCATAAGCGGGGTCTACAATGAGCAGTTCTTC. Translating gives CASISGVYNEQFF. The J gene is TRBJ2-1, the V gene TRBV12-3 or TRBV12-4; 7 positions agree with TRBD2. Trimming took 7 bases from V and 3 from J; bases not matched to a gene: 3. This CDR3 comprises 13 residues.

The V and J genes are TRBV7-8 and TRBJ2-5; D gene ambiguous. V lost 5 bases to trimming and J lost 0 bases, with 19 bases between them. The germline gives CDR1 SGHVS, CDR2 FQNEAQ. The CDR3 is 17 amino acids. CDR3 DNA: TGTGCCAGCAGCCGGCCGCTATCGCCAACGTACCAAGAGACCCAGTACTTC. Its protein product is CASSRPLSPTYQETQYF.

The rearrangement joins TRBV29-1 to TRBJ1-6; perhaps TRBD1 as D (6 bases). The CDR3 is 13 amino acids. The V gene lost 5 bases and the J gene lost 7 bases, with 12 bases spanning the gap. Looked up from germline, CDR1 is SQVTM and CDR2 is ANQGSEA. DNA of the CDR3: TGCAGCGTTAGGGGGGGGGTAAATTCACCCCTCCACTTT. Protein product: CSVRGGVNSPLHF.

This clone has only a few counts. This CDR3 reads CASSSYPGQGTSEAFF. Written as DNA, the CDR3 is TGTGCCAGCAGCTCTTACCCGGGACAGGGAACTTCTGAAGCTTTCTTT. The rearrangement uses TRBV13 and TRBJ1-1; the match to TRBD1 covers 9 bases. This CDR3 has 16 amino acids. V shed 4 bases and J 6 bases; nucleotides not matched to a gene: 12. CDR1 and CDR2 (germline): PRHDT, FYEKMQ (reference sequence).

This rearrangement joins TRBV7-2 to TRBJ1-4, with TRBD1 as a possible D gene (5 bases). CDR1 is SGHTA and CDR2 is FQGNSA in the germline V gene. The CDR3 length is 15 residues. V was pared by 5 bases and J by 5 bases, with 15 bases between. The CDR3 is CASSPLSGGNEKLFF. In DNA form, the CDR3 reads TGTGCCAGCAGCCCCCTCTCGGGGGGGAATGAAAAACTGTTTTTT.

The chain couples TRBV19 to TRBJ1-3, with 7 bases fitting TRBD1. The V gene's germline CDR1 is LNHDA and CDR2 SQIVND (reference sequence). With V trimmed by 10 bases and J by 2 bases, 11 bases remained unmatched. There are 15 residues in the CDR3. CDR3 nucleotide sequence: TGTGCCACCGCACCCAGGGGGAGAACTGGAAACACCATATATTTT. Residues: CATAPRGRTGNTIYF.

The sample holds one count of this clone. The V call is TRBV6-5, the J call TRBJ1-3; TRBD1 might be the D (6 bases). Trimming took off 10 bases at V and 0 bases at J, with 13 bases between the two ends. Germline CDR1 is MNHEY and CDR2 is SVGAGI. The length of the CDR3 is 14 residues. Here the CDR3 reads CATQRGGSGNTIYF. Here the CDR3 DNA reads TGTGCCACCCAAAGGGGGGGCTCTGGAAACACCATATATTTT.